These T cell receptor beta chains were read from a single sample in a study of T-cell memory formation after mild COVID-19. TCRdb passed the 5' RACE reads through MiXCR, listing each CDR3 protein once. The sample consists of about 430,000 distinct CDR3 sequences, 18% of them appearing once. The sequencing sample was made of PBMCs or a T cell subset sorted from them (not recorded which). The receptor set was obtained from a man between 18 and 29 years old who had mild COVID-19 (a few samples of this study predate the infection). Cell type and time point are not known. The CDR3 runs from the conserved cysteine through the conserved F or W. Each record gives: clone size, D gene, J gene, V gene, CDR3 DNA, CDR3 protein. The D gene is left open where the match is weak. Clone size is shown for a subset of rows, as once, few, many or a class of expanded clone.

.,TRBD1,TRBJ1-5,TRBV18,TGTGCCAGCTCACCTAACCAGGGGGCACAGCCCCAGCATTTT,CASSPNQGAQPQHF
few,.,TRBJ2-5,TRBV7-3,TGTGCCAGCAGCCCGGGGCAGGGGATTCGAGAGACCCAGTACTTC,CASSPGQGIRETQYF
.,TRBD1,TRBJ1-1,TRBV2,TGTGCAGGGGGAACAGGGGAGTATACTGAAGCTTTCTTT,CAGGTGEYTEAFF
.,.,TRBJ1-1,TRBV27,TGTGCCAGCAGTGCCCCCCCCAGGACGGGGCCTTTCTTT,CASSAPPRTGPFF
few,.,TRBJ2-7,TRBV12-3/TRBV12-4,TGTGCCAGCGGTCCGCCACGGGAGCAGTACTTC,CASGPPREQYF
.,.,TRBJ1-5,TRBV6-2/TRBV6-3,TGTGCCAGCAACCCGGATAACAATCAGCCCCAGCATTTT,CASNPDNNQPQHF
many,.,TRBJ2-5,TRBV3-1,TGTGCCAGCAGTCCTTCGGGGTATGAAGAGACCCAGTACTTC,CASSPSGYEETQYF
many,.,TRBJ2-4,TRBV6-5,TGTGCCAGCAGTCTCGGGGGGGACAGAGCCAAAAACATTCAGTACTTC,CASSLGGDRAKNIQYF
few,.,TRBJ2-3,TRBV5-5,TGTGCCAGCAGCTTGTTCCAGGGCCTGGATACGCAGTATTTT,CASSLFQGLDTQYF
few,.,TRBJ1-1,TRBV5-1,TGCGCCAGCAGCACCTATAGACCTGGTAACACTGAAGCTTTCTTT,CASSTYRPGNTEAFF
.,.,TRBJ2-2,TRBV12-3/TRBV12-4,TGTGCCAGCAGTTTAGGGAGAGGGGAGCTGTTTTTT,CASSLGRGELFF
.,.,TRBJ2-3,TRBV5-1,TGCGCCAGCAGCTCCAGGGGTAACGTGGATACGCAGTATTTT,CASSSRGNVDTQYF
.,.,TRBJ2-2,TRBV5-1,TGCGCCAGCAGCTTGGTCCCCAATAGCGGGGAGCTGTTTTTT,CASSLVPNSGELFF
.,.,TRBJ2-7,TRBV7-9,TGTGCCAGCAGCTTCCCAGGGGGGCACTACGAGCAGTACTTC,CASSFPGGHYEQYF
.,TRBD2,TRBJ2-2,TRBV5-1,TGCGCCAGCAGCGGGACTAGTCTTAGCGGGGAGCTGTTTTTT,CASSGTSLSGELFF
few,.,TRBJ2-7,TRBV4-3,TGCGCCAGCAGCCAAGTTGTCTCTCGAAGCTACGAGCAGTACTTC,CASSQVVSRSYEQYF
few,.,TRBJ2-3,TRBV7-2,TGTGCCAGCGGATCCCCGATCACAGATACGCAGTATTTT,CASGSPITDTQYF
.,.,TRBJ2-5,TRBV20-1,TGCAGTGCTAGGACGGCCCAAGAGACCCAGTACTTC,CSARTAQETQYF
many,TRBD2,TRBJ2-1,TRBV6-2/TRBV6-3,TGTGCCAGCAGTTTTACGATACTAGCGGGGAATCGCAATGAGCAGTTCTTC,CASSFTILAGNRNEQFF
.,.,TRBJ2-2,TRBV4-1,TGCGCCAGCAGACAGGCAGGGCCTTACACCGGGGAGCTGTTTTTT,CASRQAGPYTGELFF
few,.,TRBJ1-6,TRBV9,TGTGCCAGCAGCCTCCGCGGGGTGAGCTCCTATAATTCACCCCTCCACTTT,CASSLRGVSSYNSPLHF
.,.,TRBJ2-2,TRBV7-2,TGTGCCAGCCGATTACAGAGTAACACCGGGGAGCTGTTTTTT,CASRLQSNTGELFF
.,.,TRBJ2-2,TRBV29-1,TGCAGCGTTGCACAGGGTATGAACACCGGGGAGCTGTTTTTT,CSVAQGMNTGELFF
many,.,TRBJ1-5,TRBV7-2,TGTGCCAGCAGCTTAGCCCCCAGCAATCAGCCCCAGCATTTT,CASSLAPSNQPQHF
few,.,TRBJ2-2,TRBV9,TGTGCCAGCGGGGGCCAGGGGACCGGGGAGCTGTTTTTT,CASGGQGTGELFF
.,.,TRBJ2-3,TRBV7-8,TGTGCCAGCAGCTTACCCCAGGGAGGAGCAACAGATACGCAGTATTTT,CASSLPQGGATDTQYF
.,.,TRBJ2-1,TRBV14,TGTGCCAGCAGCCCAGGGGGGTGGGACAATGAGCAGTTCTTC,CASSPGGWDNEQFF
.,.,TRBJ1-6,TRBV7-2,TGTGCCAGCAGCGAATACCCGGGCCAACGCCTCCACTTT,CASSEYPGQRLHF
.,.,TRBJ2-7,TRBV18,TGTGCCAGCTCACCAGGGAACGGCGAGCAGTACTTC,CASSPGNGEQYF
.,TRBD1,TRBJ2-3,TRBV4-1,TGCGCCAGCAGCCCCCGGACAGGGGGGGAGGATACGCAGTATTTT,CASSPRTGGEDTQYF
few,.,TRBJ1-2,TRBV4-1,TGCGCCAGCAGCCAGTTTGCAGGCCTATCTAACTATGGCTACACCTTC,CASSQFAGLSNYGYTF
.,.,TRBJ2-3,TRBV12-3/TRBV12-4,TGTGCCAGCGGAGAGTCTTTAGGGACAGATACGCAGTATTTT,CASGESLGTDTQYF
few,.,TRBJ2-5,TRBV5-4,TGTGCCAGCAGCTTGGCCATGGCAGGGCGGGAGACCCAGTACTTC,CASSLAMAGRETQYF
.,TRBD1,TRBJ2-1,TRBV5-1,TGCGCCAGCGGGAGTTACAGGGGGAGCTCCTACAATGAGCAGTTCTTC,CASGSYRGSSYNEQFF
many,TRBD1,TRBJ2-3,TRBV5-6,TGTGCCAGCAGCTACTCTGGGACAGTCACAGATACGCAGTATTTT,CASSYSGTVTDTQYF
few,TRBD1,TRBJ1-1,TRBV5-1,TGCGCCAGCAGCTCTCTGGACAGGGGGAGCACTGAAGCTTTCTTT,CASSSLDRGSTEAFF
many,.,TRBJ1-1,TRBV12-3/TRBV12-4,TGTGCCAGCAGCTTGACAGTGAACACTGAAGCTTTCTTT,CASSLTVNTEAFF
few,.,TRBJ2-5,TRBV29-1,TGCAGCGTTGAAGGGGGGGAAGGGTTAGCAGCACAAGAGACCCAGTACTTC,CSVEGGEGLAAQETQYF
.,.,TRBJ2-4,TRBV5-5,TGTGCCAGCAGCTTGTCGGGGAATCCGTTGGCCAAAAACATTCAGTACTTC,CASSLSGNPLAKNIQYF
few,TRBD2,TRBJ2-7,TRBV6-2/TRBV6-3,TGTGCCAGCGTTGCGGGACTAGCGGGTCACGAGCAGTACTTC,CASVAGLAGHEQYF
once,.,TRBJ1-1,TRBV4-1,TGCGCCAGCAGCCAAGCGGGGGACCCCCACCCTGGGGCTTTCTTT,CASSQAGDPHPGAFF
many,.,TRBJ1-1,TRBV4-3,TGCGCCAGCAGCCAAGATGTGGGGGGCTGGAGCACTGAAGCTTTCTTT,CASSQDVGGWSTEAFF
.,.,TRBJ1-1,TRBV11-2,TGTGCCAGCAGCTTTCGAGGTAGCGACACTGAAGCTTTCTTT,CASSFRGSDTEAFF
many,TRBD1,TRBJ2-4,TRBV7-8,TGTGCCAGCAGCTTAACTCATGGACAGGGGGAAAACATTCAGTACTTC,CASSLTHGQGENIQYF
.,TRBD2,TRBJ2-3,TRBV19,TGTGCCAGCGGTAGCGGGGTTAGTACAGATACGCAGTATTTT,CASGSGVSTDTQYF
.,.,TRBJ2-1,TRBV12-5,TGTGCTAGTGGTTTGTCTTCCAGTAAAAGCTCCTACAATGAGCAGTTCTTC,CASGLSSSKSSYNEQFF
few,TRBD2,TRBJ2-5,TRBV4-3,TGCGCCAGCAGCCCCCGAGGGAGGGCAGAGACCCAGTACTTC,CASSPRGRAETQYF
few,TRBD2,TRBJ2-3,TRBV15,TGTGCCACCAGCGGAGGGGGACTAGCCACAGATACGCAGTATTTT,CATSGGGLATDTQYF